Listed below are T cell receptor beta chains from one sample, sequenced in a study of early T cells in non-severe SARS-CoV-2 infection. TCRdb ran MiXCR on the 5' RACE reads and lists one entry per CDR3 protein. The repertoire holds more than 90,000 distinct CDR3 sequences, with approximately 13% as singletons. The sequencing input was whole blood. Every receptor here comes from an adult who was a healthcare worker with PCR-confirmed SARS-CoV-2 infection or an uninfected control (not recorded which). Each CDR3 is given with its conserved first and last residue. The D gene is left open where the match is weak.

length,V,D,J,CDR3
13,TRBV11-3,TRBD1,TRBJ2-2,CANTGANTGELFF
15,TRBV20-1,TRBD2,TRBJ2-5,CSARARTSGVETQYF
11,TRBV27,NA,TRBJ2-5,CASTWGETQYF
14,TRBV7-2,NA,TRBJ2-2,CASGRGRETGELFF
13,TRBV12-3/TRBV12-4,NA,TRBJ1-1,CASSSGGPTEAFF
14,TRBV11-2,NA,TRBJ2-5,CASSLGPFQETQYF
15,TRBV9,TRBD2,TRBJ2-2,CASGRLAGNTGELFF
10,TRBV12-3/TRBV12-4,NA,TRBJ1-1,CASSFIEAFF
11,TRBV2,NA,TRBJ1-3,CASTERNTIYF
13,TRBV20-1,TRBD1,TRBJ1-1,CSVHRGRDTEAFF
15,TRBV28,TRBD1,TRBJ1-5,CASTVGGQGNQPQHF
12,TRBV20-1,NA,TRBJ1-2,CSASGTGYGYTF
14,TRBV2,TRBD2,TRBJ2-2,CATGLAGSVGELFF
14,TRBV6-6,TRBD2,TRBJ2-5,CASSRTSGVETQYF
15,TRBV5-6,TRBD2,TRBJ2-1,CASSLELAGADEQFF
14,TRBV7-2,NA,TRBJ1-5,CASSLGRGYQPQHF
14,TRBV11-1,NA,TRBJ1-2,CASSPTGFDYGYTF
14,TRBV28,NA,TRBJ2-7,CASSLSPEIYEQYF
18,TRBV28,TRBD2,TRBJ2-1,CASSFLLTSGDSYNEQFF
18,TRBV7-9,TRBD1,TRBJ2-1,CASSLIGGTGGLVNEQFF
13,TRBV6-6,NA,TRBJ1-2,CASSYSRGDGYTF
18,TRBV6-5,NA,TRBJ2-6,CASSYVQPHHSGANVLTF
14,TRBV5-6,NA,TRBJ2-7,CASSFMGPRNEQYF
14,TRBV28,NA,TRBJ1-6,CASSSRKGSSPLHF
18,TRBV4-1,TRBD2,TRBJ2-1,CASSQGASGVSVYNEQFF
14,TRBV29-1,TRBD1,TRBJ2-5,CSVERDRGLETQYF
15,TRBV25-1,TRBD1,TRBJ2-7,CASSEWTGRPYEQYF
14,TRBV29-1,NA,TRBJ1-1,CSVEFPGANTEAFF
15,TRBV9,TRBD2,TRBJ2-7,CASSVGLPASYEQYF
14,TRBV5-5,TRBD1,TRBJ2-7,CASSSTGVLGEQYF
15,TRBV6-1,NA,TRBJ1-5,CASSKGQISNQPQHF
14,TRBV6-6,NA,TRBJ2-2,CASSYSPSIGELFF
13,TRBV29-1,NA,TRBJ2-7,CSAGGQSAYEQYF
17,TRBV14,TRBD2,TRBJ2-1,CASSRGTSVGPYNEQFF
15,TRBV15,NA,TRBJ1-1,CATSRDFVVKAEAFF
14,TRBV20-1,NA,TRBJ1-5,CSARPGYSNQPQHF
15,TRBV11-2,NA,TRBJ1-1,CASSLGRAGYTEAFF
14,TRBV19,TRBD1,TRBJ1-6,CASRPGQGISPLHF
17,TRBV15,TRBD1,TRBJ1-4,CATSPGGNRGSNEKLFF
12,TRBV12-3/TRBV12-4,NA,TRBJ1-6,CASSLWGGPLHF